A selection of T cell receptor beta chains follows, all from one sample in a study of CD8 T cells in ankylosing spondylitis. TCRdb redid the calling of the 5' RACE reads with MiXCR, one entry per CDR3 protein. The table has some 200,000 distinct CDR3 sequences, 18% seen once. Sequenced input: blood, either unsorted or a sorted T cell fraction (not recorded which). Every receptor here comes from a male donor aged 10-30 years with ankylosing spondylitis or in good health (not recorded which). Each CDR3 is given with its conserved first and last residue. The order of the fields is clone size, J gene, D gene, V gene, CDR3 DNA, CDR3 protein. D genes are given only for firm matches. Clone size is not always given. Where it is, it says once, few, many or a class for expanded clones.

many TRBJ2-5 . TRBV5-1 TGCGCCAGCAGCCAGGGCGGGACGGACCCAGAGACCCAGTACTTC CASSQGGTDPETQYF
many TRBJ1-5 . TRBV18 TGTGCCAGCTCACCGGTCGGAACCCCCGGTCAGCCCCAGCATTTT CASSPVGTPGQPQHF
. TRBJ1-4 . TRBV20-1 TGCAGTGCTAGACGGACCCGGGGTGGTGAAAAACTGTTTTTT CSARRTRGGEKLFF
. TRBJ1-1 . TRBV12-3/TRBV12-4 TGTGCCAGCGCCTCTCGGGGAAGGGACACTGAAGCTTTCTTT CASASRGRDTEAFF
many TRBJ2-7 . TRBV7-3 TGTGCCAGCAGCTTAAGGGCTAGAGGAGAGCAGTACTTC CASSLRARGEQYF
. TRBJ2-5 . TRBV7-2 TGTGCCAGCGGCCAACTAGGCGAGGGCGTGGCCCAGTACTTC CASGQLGEGVAQYF
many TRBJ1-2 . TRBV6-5 TGTGCCAGCAGACAGGTTAACTATGGCTACACCTTC CASRQVNYGYTF
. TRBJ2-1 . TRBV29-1 TGCAGCGTTGAAGTGATGGCTAGTGCCTACAATGAGCAGTTCTTC CSVEVMASAYNEQFF
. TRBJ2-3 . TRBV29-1 TGCAGCGTTGGGGAATCAAATACGCAGTATTTT CSVGESNTQYF
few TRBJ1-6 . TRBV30 TGTGCCTGGAGTGTCCTAGTGCTGCAGAGACCCCTCCACTTT CAWSVLVLQRPLHF
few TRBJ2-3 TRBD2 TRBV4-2 TGTGCCAGCAGCCAAGGCTCCCTTCGTCGGGGGGAGGAGTTAGATACGCAGTATTTT CASSQGSLRRGEELDTQYF
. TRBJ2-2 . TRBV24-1 TGTGCCATCGAGAGGAGGGGGAGCGGGGAGCTGTTTTTT CAIERRGSGELFF
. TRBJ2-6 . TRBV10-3 TGTGCCATCAGTGAGAGACCAGGGAACTCTGGGGCCAACGTCCTGACTTTC CAISERPGNSGANVLTF
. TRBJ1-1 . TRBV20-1 TGCAGTGCTAGAGAAAGTTGGGGCACTGAAGCTTTCTTT CSARESWGTEAFF
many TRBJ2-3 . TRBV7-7 TGTGCCAGCAGCTTCGGCGGGATTGGGACAGATACGCAGTATTTT CASSFGGIGTDTQYF
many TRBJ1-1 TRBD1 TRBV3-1 TGTGCCAGCAGCCAAGATCCCCCGGCAGGGGGGAACACTGAAGCTTTCTTT CASSQDPPAGGNTEAFF
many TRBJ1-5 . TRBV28 TGTGCCAGCAGTTGGGGGAGCAATCAGCCCCAGCATTTT CASSWGSNQPQHF
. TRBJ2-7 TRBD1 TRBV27 TGTGCCAGCAGTCCTCATTGGACAGGGGAGACCTACGAGCAGTACTTC CASSPHWTGETYEQYF
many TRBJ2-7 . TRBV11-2 TGTGCCAGTAGTCCGGACGTCGGGACCTACGAGCAGTACTTC CASSPDVGTYEQYF
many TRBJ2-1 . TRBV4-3 TGCGCCAGCAGCCAAGTGGGGACGGGCTACCCTGATGAGCAGTTCTTC CASSQVGTGYPDEQFF
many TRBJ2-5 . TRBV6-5 TGTGCCAGCAGTTACTCGATGCGGGAGACCCAGTACTTC CASSYSMRETQYF
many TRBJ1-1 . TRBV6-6 TGTGCCAGCAGTTCACAGGGAAGCACTGAAGCTTTCTTT CASSSQGSTEAFF
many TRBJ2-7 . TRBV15 TGTGCCACCAGCAGAGTACGGGGACCTTCCTACGAGCAGTACTTC CATSRVRGPSYEQYF
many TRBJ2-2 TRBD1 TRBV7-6 TGTGCCAGCAGCCAGGGACAGGGGGCCACCGGGGAGCTGTTTTTT CASSQGQGATGELFF
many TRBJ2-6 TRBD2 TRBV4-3 TGCGCCAGCAGCCAATCCGGGGGGTCTGGGGCCAACGTCCTGACTTTC CASSQSGGSGANVLTF
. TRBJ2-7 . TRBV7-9 TGTGCCAGCAGCTCCCCGGGACAACCCCATTACGAGCAGTACTTC CASSSPGQPHYEQYF
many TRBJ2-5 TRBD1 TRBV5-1 TGCGCCAGCAGCCCGGCTGGGGGCAGGGGGTTGGAGACCCAGTACTTC CASSPAGGRGLETQYF
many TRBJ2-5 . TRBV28 TGTGCCAGCAGTTGGGTTACTAAAGAGACCCAGTACTTC CASSWVTKETQYF
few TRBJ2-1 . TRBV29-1 TGCAGCGTGGGCCAACTAGCCGTCTTAAATGAGCAGTTCTTC CSVGQLAVLNEQFF
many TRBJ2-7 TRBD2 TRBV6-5 TGTGCCAGCAGTTACTCGTTCGTCGCGGGAGGGCCTTACGAGCAGTACTTC CASSYSFVAGGPYEQYF
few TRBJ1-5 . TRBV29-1 TGCAGCGTTGGGTTTACTGATCAGCCCCAGCATTTT CSVGFTDQPQHF
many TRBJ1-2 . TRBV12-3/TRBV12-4 TGTGCCAGCAGTTTCTGGCGGCCTCAGAGGGTCTATGGCTACACCTTC CASSFWRPQRVYGYTF
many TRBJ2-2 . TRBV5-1 TGCGCCAGCAGCTTGAGGCTGGGACCCGGGGAGCTGTTTTTT CASSLRLGPGELFF
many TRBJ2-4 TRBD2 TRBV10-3 TGTGCCATCAGTGAGTTGGCGGGAGGGCCGGCCAAAAACATTCAGTACTTC CAISELAGGPAKNIQYF
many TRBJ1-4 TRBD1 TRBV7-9 TGTGCCAGCAGTTACACAGGGGAGGTTGGGGAAAAACTGTTTTTT CASSYTGEVGEKLFF
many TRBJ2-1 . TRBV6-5 TGTGCCAGCAGCCCTGGTCCCGCTGGTGAGCAGTTCTTC CASSPGPAGEQFF
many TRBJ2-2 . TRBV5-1 TGCGCCAGCAGCTTGGTAGATCTCCGGGTTACCGGGGAGCTGTTTTTT CASSLVDLRVTGELFF
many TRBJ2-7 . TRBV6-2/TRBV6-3 TGTGCCAGCAGTAGGTCTGGGGCCAGGGTCGGGTACGAGCAGTACTTC CASSRSGARVGYEQYF
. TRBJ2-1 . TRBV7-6 TGTGCCAGCGTAAACGAAAAAGGGGGGACGGCGACCATCAATGAGCAGTTCTTC CASVNEKGGTATINEQFF
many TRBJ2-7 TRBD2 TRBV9 TGTGCCAGCAGCGCCGGCGGGGGGGGGACTAAAGAGCAGTACTTC CASSAGGGGTKEQYF